Listed below are T cell receptor beta chains from one sample, sequenced in a study of breast tumors, draining lymph nodes, adjacent tissues. MiXCR, applied by TCRdb to the multiplex PCR reads, yields one record per CDR3 protein. The sample holds over 130,000 distinct CDR3 sequences, about 31% seen once. The sample taken for sequencing was axillary lymph node tissue. The receptors were sampled from a female donor with breast cancer. Some clones in this sample may be carry-over from other donors' samples. Both conserved end residues are part of each CDR3. The D gene is left open where the match is weak. Only some rows state a clone size, as once, few, many or a class for expanded clones.

clone size	CDR3 length	V gene	D gene	J gene	CDR3 DNA	CDR3 protein
.	15	TRBV5-5	.	TRBJ2-1	TGTGCCAGCAGCTTTCAGGCAGGCTCCTACAATGAGCAGTTCTTC	CASSFQAGSYNEQFF
many	13	TRBV7-2	.	TRBJ2-2	TGTGCCAGCTCGTGGGATTTAGGCGGGGAGCTGTTTTTT	CASSWDLGGELFF
few	15	TRBV15	.	TRBJ1-1	TGTGCCACCAGCAGTGAGGAGGGTAAACACACTGAAGCTTTCTTT	CATSSEEGKHTEAFF
many	16	TRBV5-1	TRBD1	TRBJ1-4	TGCGCCAGCAGCCCAGGGTTGACAGGGGGCGATGAAAAACTGTTTTTT	CASSPGLTGGDEKLFF
many	12	TRBV19	.	TRBJ1-2	TGTGCCAGTAGTAGCGGACAGAGAGGCTACACCTTC	CASSSGQRGYTF
.	17	TRBV6-2/TRBV6-3	TRBD1	TRBJ2-6	TGTGCCAGCACCCCCCGCCAACAGGGGACTGGGGCCAACGTCCTGACTTTC	CASTPRQQGTGANVLTF
.	16	TRBV5-5	.	TRBJ2-3	TGTGCCAGCAGCTCGCTAGTTCGGGGTTTCACAGATACGCAGTATTTT	CASSSLVRGFTDTQYF
many	14	TRBV7-2	TRBD2	TRBJ2-1	TGTGCCAGCAGCTTTAGCGGGGGTTACAATGAGCAGTTCTTC	CASSFSGGYNEQFF
.	18	TRBV12-3/TRBV12-4	.	TRBJ1-6	TGCGCCAGCACCTTTTACCTTGGGGGGCGCGGACTCCGTTCACCCCTCCACTTT	CASTFYLGGRGLRSPLHF
many	13	TRBV7-9	.	TRBJ2-3	TGTGCCAGCAGCCCCGGGGACACAGATACGCAGTATTTT	CASSPGDTDTQYF
once	17	TRBV5-1	TRBD1	TRBJ1-5	TGCGCCAGCAGCTTGGGGGACAGGGGTATGTTAGGTCAGCCCCAGCATTTT	CASSLGDRGMLGQPQHF
many	15	TRBV6-5	.	TRBJ1-2	TGTGCCAGCAGCCAAGTAGTCGGGGTCCCTTATGGCTACACCTTC	CASSQVVGVPYGYTF
.	12	TRBV29-1	.	TRBJ2-5	TGCAGCAGTGTCGGGGGGCGAGAGACCCAGTACTTC	CSSVGGRETQYF
few	13	TRBV5-1	TRBD1	TRBJ1-1	TGCGCCAGCAGCCTGACAGGGTTCACTGAAGCTTTCTTT	CASSLTGFTEAFF
many	16	TRBV7-2	TRBD2	TRBJ2-1	TGTGCCAGCAGCGACATACGGGGGGGCGAGTTGAATGAGCAGTTCTTC	CASSDIRGGELNEQFF
.	14	TRBV2	.	TRBJ1-4	TGTGCCAGCAGTGAAGGGACAGCTAATGAAAAACTGTTTTTT	CASSEGTANEKLFF
.	13	TRBV24-1	.	TRBJ2-1	TGTGCTACCAGTCGCCCAAGCACAGATACGCAGTTCTTC	CATSRPSTDTQFF
many	15	TRBV5-6	TRBD1	TRBJ2-1	TGTGCCAGCAGCTTTGGGACAGACTCCTACAATGAGCAGTTCTTC	CASSFGTDSYNEQFF
.	17	TRBV7-9	TRBD1	TRBJ1-2	TGTGCCAGCAGCTTAGACAGGGGGCTAAGGCCTAACTATCGCTACACCTTC	CASSLDRGLRPNYRYTF
many	12	TRBV9	.	TRBJ1-2	TGTGCCAGCAGCGTAGCTATGGGTGGCTACACCTTC	CASSVAMGGYTF
many	13	TRBV10-3	TRBD2	TRBJ2-3	TGTGCCATCAGTAGGACTAGCGGAGATACGCAGTATTTT	CAISRTSGDTQYF
many	12	TRBV7-9	.	TRBJ2-7	TGTGCCAGCAGCCCTTCTCGATGGGAGCAGTACTTC	CASSPSRWEQYF
once	17	TRBV24-1	TRBD1	TRBJ2-3	TGTGCCACCAGTGATGCCGGGACAGGGGGCGCCGAAGATACGCAGTATTTT	CATSDAGTGGAEDTQYF
many	17	TRBV4-1	.	TRBJ1-2	TGCGCCAGCAGCCAAGTTAGGACGGGGCTTGAGGCGAGTGGCTACACCTTC	CASSQVRTGLEASGYTF
many	15	TRBV5-6	.	TRBJ2-5	TGTGCCAGCAGCTTGGAAGGTGCCCCAAAAGAGACCCAGTACTTC	CASSLEGAPKETQYF
few	16	TRBV28	.	TRBJ2-3	TGTGCCAGCAGTTTAGGGGCGGGGGCCGCCGCAGATACGCAGTATTTT	CASSLGAGAAADTQYF
many	13	TRBV29-1	.	TRBJ2-1	TGCAGCGTCAGCAGGGTCGCCTACAATGAGCAGTTCTTC	CSVSRVAYNEQFF
many	14	TRBV15	TRBD1	TRBJ2-5	TGTGCCACCAGCACAGGACAGGGGGAAGAGACCCAGTACTTC	CATSTGQGEETQYF
.	15	TRBV4-1	.	TRBJ1-1	TGCGCCAGCAGCCAAGGGCAAACAGGAGAAACTGAAGCTTTCTTT	CASSQGQTGETEAFF
.	15	TRBV20-1	.	TRBJ2-1	TGCAGTGCTAGAGATTCGGCGCAGGGGAGCAATGAGCAGTTCTTC	CSARDSAQGSNEQFF
many	17	TRBV9	TRBD2	TRBJ2-7	TGTGCCAGCAGCGTAGCGGCTAGCGGGGGGCAAACCTACGAGCAGTACTTC	CASSVAASGGQTYEQYF
many	11	TRBV12-3/TRBV12-4	.	TRBJ2-5	TGTGCCAGCAGCCACAGGGAGACCCAGTACTTC	CASSHRETQYF
many	14	TRBV5-1	TRBD1	TRBJ2-1	TGCGCCAGCGGACAGGAGAGGTCCTACAATGAGCAGTTCTTC	CASGQERSYNEQFF
many	15	TRBV6-1	.	TRBJ2-3	TGTGCCAGCATTGGATACGGGGTCGGCACAGATACGCAGTATTTT	CASIGYGVGTDTQYF
many	15	TRBV6-1	.	TRBJ1-4	TGTGCCAGCTCGAGGGGGGGTTTGGCTAATGAAAAACTGTTTTTT	CASSRGGLANEKLFF
.	12	TRBV5-1	.	TRBJ2-1	TGCGCCAGCAGCTCACTGATGGAGGAGCAGTTCTTC	CASSSLMEEQFF
many	13	TRBV7-2	.	TRBJ1-2	TGTGCCAGCAGCTGGACAAACGGGGATGGCTACACCTTC	CASSWTNGDGYTF
many	15	TRBV2	.	TRBJ2-1	TGTGCCAGCAGTGAAGAGGCAGGGTCTCTCAATGAGCAGTTCTTC	CASSEEAGSLNEQFF
few	16	TRBV4-2	TRBD1	TRBJ1-1	TGTGCCAGCAGCTTGGTAGTGGGGACAGGGAACACTGAAGCTTTCTTT	CASSLVVGTGNTEAFF
many	14	TRBV11-2	.	TRBJ2-7	TGTGCCAGCAGCTTAGCGGGACCGATCTACGAGCAGTACTTC	CASSLAGPIYEQYF
many	19	TRBV5-1	TRBD1	TRBJ1-6	TGCGCCAGCAGCTTGGCTGGACAGGGTTTTGGATCCTATAATTCACCCCTCCACTTT	CASSLAGQGFGSYNSPLHF
.	15	TRBV7-7	TRBD1	TRBJ2-5	TGTGCTAGCAGCTTTCAGGGGGCTATTCAAGAGACCCAGTACTTC	CASSFQGAIQETQYF
many	13	TRBV29-1	TRBD1	TRBJ1-5	TGCAGCGCGACAGGGGGGAGCAATCAGCCCCAGCATTTT	CSATGGSNQPQHF
many	15	TRBV5-8	.	TRBJ2-2	TGTGCCAGCAGCTTGAAACAGGCCTTCTCCGGGGAGCTGTTTTTT	CASSLKQAFSGELFF